This entry concerns a single T cell receptor (beta chain). Its target is unknown. Tumor samples were taken before definitive surgery or chemotherapy. This entry belongs to a study of high-grade serous ovarian cancer treatment subgroups. Study context: Each sample yielded on average 7,494 unique TCR beta rearrangements from some 14,000 reads.

Assay used: immunoSEQ multiplex PCR; TCRdb lists only in-frame clones, some missing. This sample has about 5,200 clones; over 60% occur once, and the top ten carry about 9.1%. In germline, CDR1 is MGHRA, CDR2 YSYEKL. Trimming shortened V by 0 bases and J by 5 bases, and 16 bases separated the two germline ends. The CDR3 length is 16 residues. Overall study results and limits: These tumor repertoires lack spatial information from bulk sequencing. Different patients shared almost no repertoire; same-patient tumors shared 0.11 to 0.79. Clonal relatedness tracked neoantigen level, and by trend copy number and mutation load.

The chain uses TRBV4-1 and TRBJ2-5; D possibly corresponds to TRBD2 (7 bases). Sequenced material: tumor tissue. The sequence was obtained from a human donor with high-grade serous ovarian cancer. In nucleotides, the CDR3 is TGCGCCAGCAGCCAAGATTGGGGGGGCTTGGGGGAGACCCAGTACTTC. This gives the protein CASSQDWGGLGETQYF.